This T cell receptor beta chain was obtained from a study of regulatory T cells in long-lasting Graves disease. V was shortened by 3 bases and J by 2 bases, with 13 bases between the two germline ends. The length of the CDR3 is 15 residues. Germline V gene data show CDR1 as SEHNR and CDR2 as FQNEAQ (reference sequence). Both iRepertoire HTBI primers and Arm-PCR of CDR3 regions were used to build the TCR beta libraries. In TCRdb, the multiplex PCR reads were re-called with MiXCR into one record per CDR3 protein. The table records approximately 540,000 distinct CDR3 sequences, around 11% of them present only once. Time point specified: newly diagnosed GD, antithyroid drugs for less than 3 months. RNA extracted from PBMCs served as the sequencing template. These same data were also listed under a study on T cells in Graves' hyperthyroidism and ophthalmopathy.

Sequenced material: peripheral blood mononuclear cells (PBMCs), taken at new diagnosis, from a patient treated with antithyroid drugs. The chain recombines TRBV7-9 with TRBJ2-5; D is perhaps TRBD2 (6 bases). The origin of this receptor is a young woman with Graves disease. DNA of the CDR3: TGTGCCAGCAGCTTCGGGGGTGGGAGTCAAGAGACCCAGTACTTC. Its protein is CASSFGGGSQETQYF.